These 29 T cell receptor beta chains share one sample of origin, sequenced in a study of T cell responses to AZD1222 COVID-19 vaccine. Clones were read by immunoSEQ multiplex PCR, and TCRdb kept only the in-frame ones, dropping some. Seen here are approximately 81,000 clones, approximately 83% observed once, and the top ten hold roughly 1.3%. The sample consisted of peripheral blood, taken 28 days after the second AZD1222 dose. The source of these receptors is an adult who received the AZD1222 COVID-19 vaccine.

V gene TRBV4-1 combines with J gene TRBJ1-5; 8 nucleotides match TRBD1. J was trimmed by 0 bases and V by 0 bases; bases with no gene match: 16. CDR1 MGHRA and CDR2 YSYEKL come from the germline V gene. The CDR3 is made up of 21 amino acids. CDR3 nucleotide sequence: TGCGCCAGCAGCCAAGATAATAGGGCGCAGGGGGCATCCTATAGCAATCAGCCCCAGCATTTT. The encoded protein is CASSQDNRAQGASYSNQPQHF.

A note on this clone: Distinct nucleotide sequences in the sample also encode this CDR3. This chain joins TRBV7-3 and TRBJ2-2; D is undetermined. This CDR3 comprises 12 residues. Per the germline V gene, CDR1 is SGHTA and CDR2 is FQGTGA. Trimming took 1 base from V and 3 from J, leaving 0 bases between them. The DNA for the CDR3 is TGTGCCAGCAGCTTAAACACCGGGGAGCTGTTTTTT. It is translated as CASSLNTGELFF.

This clone turned up a few times. V and J are TRBV4-1 and TRBJ2-7; D may correspond to TRBD1 or TRBD2 (5 bases each). Germline CDR1 and CDR2: MGHRA and YSYEKL. The CDR3 has 13 residues. The V and J ends lost 4 bases and 5 bases respectively, with 12 bases between them. The CDR3 sequence is CASSRGADDEQYF. The CDR3 DNA follows: TGCGCCAGCAGCCGAGGGGCCGATGACGAGCAGTACTTC.

This clone was seen a single time. The chain has TRBV6-5 and TRBJ2-1, with D tentatively TRBD1 (5 bases). Trimming took 2 bases from V and 7 from J, leaving 6 bases between them. The CDR3 runs 12 residues. The germline V gene has CDR1 MNHEY and CDR2 SVGAGI. The CDR3 loop is CASSYKGNEQFF. The CDR3 nucleotides are TGTGCCAGCAGTTACAAGGGGAATGAGCAGTTCTTC.

The genes are TRBV19 and TRBJ1-5; TRBD1 matches at 9 bases. Germline CDR1 LNHDA, CDR2 SQIVND (reference sequence). The length of the CDR3 is 13 residues. V dropped 7 bases and J dropped 7; count of bases not matched to a gene: 5. CDR3 in DNA: TGTGCCAGTACCCGGGACAGGGACCAGCCCCAGCATTTT. This encodes CASTRDRDQPQHF.

This rearrangement joins TRBV2 to TRBJ2-1, with 12 bases lining up with TRBD2. The V and J ends lost 6 bases and 2 bases, in that order; junction bases with no gene match: 2. The CDR3 is made up of 15 amino acids. CDR1 and CDR2 (germline): SNHLY, FYNNEI. For the CDR3, the DNA is TGTGCCAGCAGGAGACTAGCGGGGGCCTACAATGAGCAGTTCTTC. As protein: CASRRLAGAYNEQFF.

The chain has TRBV27 and TRBJ1-6; D gene unclear. Germline-derived CDR1 and CDR2 are MNHEY and SMNVEV (reference sequence). Trimming removed 3 bases from V and 14 bases from J, with 11 bases in between. There are 12 residues in the CDR3. The CDR3 bases are TGTGCCAGCAGTTTCTCGGAACGGGCCCTCCACTTT. Translation: CASSFSERALHF.

This clone was counted a few times. The V gene is TRBV7-2, the J gene TRBJ1-3; unclear D gene. V lost 4 bases and J lost 4, with 14 bases in between. CDR1 and CDR2 from the germline V gene are SGHTA and FQGNSA. CDR3 length equals 15 residues. CDR3: CASSSARLGGNTIYF. The CDR3 DNA reads TGTGCCAGCAGCTCGGCGCGCCTTGGAGGAAACACCATATATTTT.

The V call is TRBV4-1, the J call TRBJ2-5; TRBD2 matches 8 bases. The CDR3 has 16 amino acids. Germline V CDR1 and CDR2: MGHRA, YSYEKL. The V gene end was trimmed by 3 bases and the J gene end by 1 base; junction bases not matched to a gene: 7. The DNA of the CDR3 is TGCGCCAGCAGCCAGGGAGTAGCGGGATTCCAAGAGACCCAGTACTTC. Protein: CASSQGVAGFQETQYF.

V is TRBV6-5 and J is TRBJ1-1, with D uncertain. V was shortened by 3 bases and J by 0 bases, with 11 bases between the two germline ends. This CDR3 region has 15 residues. Germline loops: CDR1 MNHEY, CDR2 SVGAGI. Written as DNA, the CDR3 is TGTGCCAGCAGTTATGGCGGCGGAATGAACACTGAAGCTTTCTTT. It specifies CASSYGGGMNTEAFF.

The chain carries TRBV18 and TRBJ1-1, with D unclear. This CDR3 region has 15 residues. Germline V gives CDR1 KGHSH, CDR2 LQKENI. V was trimmed by 2 bases and J by 1 base, leaving 11 bases between them. The DNA for the CDR3 is TGTGCCAGCTCACCATCGGCAGCAGAGAACACTGAAGCTTTCTTT. Translated: CASSPSAAENTEAFF. The entire variable domain, with the rest obtained from reference TRBV18 and TRBJ1-1, is as follows: NAGVMQNPRHLVRRRGQEARLRCSPMKGHSHVYWYRQLPEEGLKFMVYLQKENIIDESGMPKERFSAEFPKEGPSILRIQQVVRGDSAAYFCASSPSAAENTEAFFGQGTRLTVV.

The chain carries TRBV6-2 or TRBV6-3 and TRBJ1-5; 10 bases are a match to TRBD1. The germline CDR1 and CDR2 sequences are MNHEY and SVGEGT. There are 15 residues in the CDR3. With V trimmed by 5 bases and J by 2 bases, 3 bases remained unmatched. The CDR3 coding sequence is TGTGCCAGCAGTACGGGGACAGGGGGCAATCAGCCCCAGCATTTT. This encodes CASSTGTGGNQPQHF.

The chain uses TRBV9 and TRBJ2-1; D possibly corresponds to TRBD2 (5 bases). Germline V gene data show CDR1 as SGDLS and CDR2 as YYNGEE. The CDR3 length is 15 residues. Trimming left V 6 bases short and J 0 bases short, with 13 bases between. CDR3 sequence (DNA): TGTGCCAGCAAATTAAGAGGAGGCTCCTACAATGAGCAGTTCTTC. Translating it yields CASKLRGGSYNEQFF.

This clone was found a few times. The V gene is TRBV20-1, the J gene TRBJ2-7; D gene unclear. From germline, CDR1 is DFQATT and CDR2 SNEGSKA (reference sequence). V was trimmed by 3 bases and J by 2 bases, leaving 8 bases between them. CDR3 length: 12 residues. CDR3 in DNA: TGCAGTGCTAGTTGGGGTACCTACGAGCAGTACTTC. Residues: CSASWGTYEQYF.

The V and J genes are TRBV5-1 and TRBJ2-2; D unresolved. This CDR3 has 12 amino acids. CDR1 and CDR2 from the germline V gene are SGHRS and YFSETQ. Trimming took 6 bases from V and 5 from J, leaving 8 bases between them. Here the CDR3 DNA reads TGCGCCAGCAAGTCCACGACCGGGGAGCTGTTTTTT. The encoded protein is CASKSTTGELFF.

The CDR3 here is CSVSETDPTAYGYTF. The CDR3 coding sequence is TGCAGCGTTTCGGAGACAGACCCGACCGCTTATGGCTACACCTTC. The chain carries TRBV29-1 and TRBJ1-2, with D possibly matching TRBD1 (5 bases). Trimming removed 5 bases at V and 5 bases at J, with 21 bases between. Germline CDR1 is SQVTM and CDR2 is ANQGSEA. The CDR3 contains 15 residues.

This clone was detected only once. This CDR3 reads CASSPEGTSGIVQYF. The CDR3 nucleotides are TGTGCCAGCAGCCCAGAGGGGACTAGCGGGATTGTGCAGTACTTC. This rearrangement joins TRBV7-2 to TRBJ2-7; 13 bases align to TRBD2. The CDR3 has 15 residues. Germline CDR1 is SGHTA and CDR2 is FQGNSA. The V gene end was trimmed by 5 bases and the J gene end by 9 bases; junction bases not matched to a gene: 10.

V and J are TRBV3-1 (or the pseudogene TRBV3-2) and TRBJ1-3; D is uncertain. In germline, CDR1 is LGHDT, CDR2 YNNKEL (reference sequence). There are 15 residues in the CDR3. The V end was cut by 0 bases, the J end by 3 bases, with 9 bases between. CDR3 nucleotides: TGTGCCAGCAGCCAAGAGGGAGTGGGTGGAAACACCATATATTTT. This encodes CASSQEGVGGNTIYF.

The chain uses TRBV30 and TRBJ1-1; TRBD1 might be the D (6 bases). The CDR3 is 14 amino acids. The V and J ends lost 5 bases and 10 bases respectively, with 23 bases between them. CDR1 is GTSNPN, CDR2 SVGIG, per germline (reference sequence). CDR3 in amino acids: CAWESKQGWGRAFF. Written as DNA, the CDR3 is TGTGCCTGGGAGAGTAAACAGGGCTGGGGAAGAGCTTTCTTT.

J is TRBJ1-3 and V is TRBV18; D not resolved. Germline CDR1 and CDR2: KGHSH and LQKENI. V shed 3 bases and J shed 0 bases, with 9 bases lying between them. The CDR3 has 15 residues. Here the CDR3 DNA reads TGTGCCAGCTCACCGTCCAGTAACTCTGGAAACACCATATATTTT. It encodes CASSPSSNSGNTIYF. Drawing the rest from reference TRBV18 and TRBJ1-3, the complete variable domain is NAGVMQNPRHLVRRRGQEARLRCSPMKGHSHVYWYRQLPEEGLKFMVYLQKENIIDESGMPKERFSAEFPKEGPSILRIQQVVRGDSAAYFCASSPSSNSGNTIYFGEGSWLTVV.

This clone turned up a few times. The chain has TRBV6-4 and TRBJ2-1; D unclear. The CDR3 has 15 amino acids. V was cut by 2 bases and J by 1 base, with 9 bases left in between. Germline V gene sequence: CDR1 MRHNA, CDR2 SNTAGT. The DNA of the CDR3 is TGTGCCAGCAGTGACACGGACGGATCCTACAATGAGCAGTTCTTC. It encodes CASSDTDGSYNEQFF.

The V gene is TRBV27, the J gene TRBJ2-2; 9 bases align to TRBD1. V shed 4 bases, J shed 7 bases, and the junction held 4 bases outside the gene matches. CDR1 MNHEY and CDR2 SMNVEV come from the germline V gene (reference sequence). CDR3 length: 14 residues. In nucleotides, the CDR3 is TGTGCCAGCAGTTCGTACAGGGGGCACGGGGAGCTGTTTTTT. It yields the protein CASSSYRGHGELFF.

V usage is TRBV6-4 and J usage is TRBJ2-3, with 9 bases aligning to TRBD2. Germline CDR1 reads MRHNA; CDR2 reads SNTAGT. The CDR3 covers 16 residues. V shed 4 bases, J shed 2 bases, and the junction held 7 bases outside the gene matches. The CDR3 region is CASSVEAGGPTDTQYF. Written as DNA, the CDR3 is TGTGCCAGCAGTGTAGAAGCGGGAGGACCCACAGATACGCAGTATTTT.

The V and J genes are TRBV6-2 or TRBV6-3 and TRBJ2-3, with 9 nucleotides matching TRBD2. CDR3 size: 17 residues. V was pared by 6 bases and J by 3 bases, with 13 bases of the junction left unmatched. The germline V gene encodes CDR1 MNHEY and CDR2 SVGEGT. The CDR3 is CASSPIVISGRTDTQYF. Here the CDR3 DNA reads TGTGCCAGCAGCCCTATAGTTATTAGCGGGAGAACAGATACGCAGTATTTT.

The gene calls are TRBV27 and TRBJ1-1; 9 bases align to TRBD1. The CDR3 covers 13 residues. With 10 bases clipped from V and 2 bases from J, the junction kept 5 bases outside the gene matches. The germline gives CDR1 MNHEY, CDR2 SMNVEV (reference sequence). In DNA form, the CDR3 reads TGTGCCACCCGGGACAGGGACAACACTGAAGCTTTCTTT. Amino acid sequence: CATRDRDNTEAFF.

The V gene is TRBV7-9, the J gene TRBJ2-1; no firm D call. Germline lookup yields CDR1 SEHNR and CDR2 FQNEAQ (reference sequence). V was clipped by 4 bases and J by 4 bases, with 11 bases between them. The CDR3 totals 14 residues. Here the CDR3 DNA reads TGTGCCAGCAGCTGGCCGAGACTTTACAATGAGCAGTTCTTC. Translation gives CASSWPRLYNEQFF.

CDR3 DNA: TGTGCCAGCAGCGTAGAGGGCCTAGCGGGACGAGAGACCCAGTACTTC. It encodes CASSVEGLAGRETQYF. The V and J genes are TRBV9 and TRBJ2-5; 9 bases map to TRBD2. CDR3 length equals 16 residues. The V and J ends lost 0 bases and 4 bases, in that order; junction bases with no gene match: 7. From germline, CDR1 is SGDLS and CDR2 YYNGEE.

V and J are TRBV12-3 or TRBV12-4 and TRBJ1-1; D remains unclear. V was pared by 3 bases and J by 4 bases, with 9 bases between. The CDR3 is 13 residues long. The CDR3 here is CASSFRPSTEAFF. In DNA, the CDR3 is TGTGCCAGCAGTTTTCGTCCCTCCACTGAAGCTTTCTTT.

The V and J genes are TRBV27 and TRBJ1-5; no clear D. The CDR3 length is 15 residues. The V end lost 2 bases, the J end lost 0 bases, and 8 bases lay between the germline ends. The germline V gene has CDR1 MNHEY and CDR2 SMNVEV (reference sequence). As DNA, the CDR3 is TGTGCCAGCAGTTTAACAAGTCTTAGCAATCAGCCCCAGCATTTT. This codes for CASSLTSLSNQPQHF.